This T cell receptor beta chain was obtained from a study of a mutant IDH1 vaccine in newly diagnosed glioma. Study information: Beginning 4-6 weeks after radiotherapy alone, or with temozolomide cycles, vaccination took place. Previous treatment comprised radiotherapy, temozolomide, or both, mostly both.

Time point specified: week 11, during vaccination. Vaccinated patients received 300 ug of mutant IDH1 20-mer peptide per dose, with topical imiquimod. Each donor presented with a new WHO grade 3 or 4 astrocytoma that tested IDH1-mutant and showed ATRX loss. Sequenced by immunoSEQ multiplex PCR; TCRdb stores in-frame clones only, minus some. The profile shows around 30,000 clones, 85% to 90% of them singletons. Concerning this clone: Its cognate antigen is unknown.

The V segment lost 1 base and the J segment 7 bases; nucleotides outside the gene matches: 4. The CDR3 sequence is 15 residues long. The germline V gene encodes CDR1 SGHRS and CDR2 YFSETQ. Material: PBMCs, obtained from a glioma patient whose treatment included an IDH1 peptide vaccine. The receptor was isolated from a man aged 18 to 29 with glioma. The chain combines TRBV5-1 with TRBJ2-2, with TRBD2 identical over 10 bases. The DNA of the CDR3 is TGCGCCAGCAGCTTGTCCCGACTAGCGGGCGGGGAGCTGTTTTTT. The encoded protein is CASSLSRLAGGELFF. Full variable domain (missing parts from reference TRBV5-1 and TRBJ2-2): KAGVTQTPRYLIKTRGQQVTLSCSPISGHRSVSWYQQTPGQGLQFLFEYFSETQRNKGNFPGRFSGRQFSNSRSEMNVSTLELGDSALYLCASSLSRLAGGELFFGEGSRLTVL.